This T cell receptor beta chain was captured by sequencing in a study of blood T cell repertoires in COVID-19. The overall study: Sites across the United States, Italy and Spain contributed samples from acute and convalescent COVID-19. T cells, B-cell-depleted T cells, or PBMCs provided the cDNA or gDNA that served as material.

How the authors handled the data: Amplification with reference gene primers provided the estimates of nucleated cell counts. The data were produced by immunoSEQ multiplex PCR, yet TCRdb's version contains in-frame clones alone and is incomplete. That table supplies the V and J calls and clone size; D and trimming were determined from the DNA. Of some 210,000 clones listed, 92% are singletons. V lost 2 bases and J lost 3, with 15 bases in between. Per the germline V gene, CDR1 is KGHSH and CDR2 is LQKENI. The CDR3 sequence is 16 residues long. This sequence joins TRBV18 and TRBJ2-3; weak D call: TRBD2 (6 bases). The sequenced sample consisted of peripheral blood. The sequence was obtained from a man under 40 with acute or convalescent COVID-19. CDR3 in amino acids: CASSPRASRGTDTQYF. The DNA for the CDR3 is TGTGCCAGCTCACCAAGGGCCTCTCGGGGGACAGATACGCAGTATTTT. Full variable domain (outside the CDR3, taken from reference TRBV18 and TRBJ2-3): NAGVMQNPRHLVRRRGQEARLRCSPMKGHSHVYWYRQLPEEGLKFMVYLQKENIIDESGMPKERFSAEFPKEGPSILRIQQVVRGDSAAYFCASSPRASRGTDTQYFGPGTRLTVL.